This T cell receptor (beta chain) was recorded in a study of cytomegalovirus exposure and HLA in healthy donors. V shed 1 base and J 2 bases; nucleotides not matched to a gene: 21. CDR1 and CDR2 (germline): ENHRY, SYGVKD. This CDR3 is built from 23 residues. 60 Vbeta and 13 Jbeta primers were used in PCR. Produced via immunoSEQ multiplex PCR; TCRdb's table is partial and in-frame only. The data show fewer than 130,000 clones, roughly 85% seen once. This clone was seen more than once but under ten times. Its target is unknown. Findings and limits, study-wide: Reports indicated that the classifier achieved high specificity and sensitivity in diagnosing cytomegalovirus status. When a later analysis was performed, an Asian-associated ancestry cluster reportedly had fewer N-insertions than the roughly 730-donor mean.

The sample consisted of PBMCs. This TCR came from a woman between 40 and 55 years old in good health and CMV-seronegative. The J gene is TRBJ2-2, the V gene TRBV10-3; 11 bases agree with TRBD2. This CDR3 reads CAISEFPSPASGGSLRNTGELFF. The CDR3 nucleotides read TGTGCCATCAGTGAGTTCCCCTCCCCAGCTAGCGGGGGGTCCCTTCGAAACACCGGGGAGCTGTTTTTT.